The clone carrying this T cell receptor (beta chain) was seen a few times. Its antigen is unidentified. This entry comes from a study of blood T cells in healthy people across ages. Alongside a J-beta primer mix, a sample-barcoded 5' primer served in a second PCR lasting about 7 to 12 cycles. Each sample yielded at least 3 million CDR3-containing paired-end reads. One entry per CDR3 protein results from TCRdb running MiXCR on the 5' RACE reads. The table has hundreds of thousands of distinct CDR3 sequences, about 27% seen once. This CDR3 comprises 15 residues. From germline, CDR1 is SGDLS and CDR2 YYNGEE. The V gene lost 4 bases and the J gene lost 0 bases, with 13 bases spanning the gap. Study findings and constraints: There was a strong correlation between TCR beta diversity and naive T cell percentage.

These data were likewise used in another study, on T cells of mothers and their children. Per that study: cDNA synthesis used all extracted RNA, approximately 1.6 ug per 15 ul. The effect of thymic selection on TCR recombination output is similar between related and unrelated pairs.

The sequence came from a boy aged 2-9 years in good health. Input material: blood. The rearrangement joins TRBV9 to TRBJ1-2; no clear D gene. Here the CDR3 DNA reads TGTGCCAGCAGCCCCGGGCAGACGACTAACTATGGCTACACCTTC. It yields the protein CASSPGQTTNYGYTF.